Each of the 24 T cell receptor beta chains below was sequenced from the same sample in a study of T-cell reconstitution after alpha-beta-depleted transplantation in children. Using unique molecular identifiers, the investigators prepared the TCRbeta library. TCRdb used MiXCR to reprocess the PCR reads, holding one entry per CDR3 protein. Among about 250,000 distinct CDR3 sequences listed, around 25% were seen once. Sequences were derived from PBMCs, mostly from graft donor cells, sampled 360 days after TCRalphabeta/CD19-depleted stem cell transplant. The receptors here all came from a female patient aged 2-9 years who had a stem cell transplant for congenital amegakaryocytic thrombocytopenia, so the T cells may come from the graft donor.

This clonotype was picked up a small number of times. The CDR3 DNA reads as TGTGCCAGCAGGCTCAGTCTCCTGAACACTGAAGCTTTCTTT. Protein: CASRLSLLNTEAFF. The chain carries TRBV28 and TRBJ1-1; D remains unclear. This CDR3 contains 14 residues. Trimming removed 6 bases at V and 0 bases at J, with 11 bases between. Germline V lookup: CDR1 MDHEN, CDR2 SYDVKM. The full variable domain, rest sourced from reference TRBV28 and TRBJ1-1, is DVKVTQSSRYLVKRTGEKVFLECVQDMDHENMFWYRQDPGLGLRLIYFSYDVKMKEKGDIPEGYSVSREKKERFSLILESASTNQTSMYLCASRLSLLNTEAFFGQGTRLTVV.

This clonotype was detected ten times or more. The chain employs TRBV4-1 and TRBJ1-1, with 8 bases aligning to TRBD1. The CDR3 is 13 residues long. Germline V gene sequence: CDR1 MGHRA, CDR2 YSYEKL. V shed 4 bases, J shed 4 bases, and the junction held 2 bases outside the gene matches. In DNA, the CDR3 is TGCGCCAGCAGCCGCGACAGGGGCACTGAAGCTTTCTTT. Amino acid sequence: CASSRDRGTEAFF.

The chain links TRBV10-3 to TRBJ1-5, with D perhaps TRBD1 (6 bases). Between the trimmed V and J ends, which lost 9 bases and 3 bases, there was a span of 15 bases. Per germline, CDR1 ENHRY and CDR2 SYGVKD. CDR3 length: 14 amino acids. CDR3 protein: CAISAPGDNQPQHF. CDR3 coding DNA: TGTGCCATATCGGCCCCAGGGGACAATCAGCCCCAGCATTTT.

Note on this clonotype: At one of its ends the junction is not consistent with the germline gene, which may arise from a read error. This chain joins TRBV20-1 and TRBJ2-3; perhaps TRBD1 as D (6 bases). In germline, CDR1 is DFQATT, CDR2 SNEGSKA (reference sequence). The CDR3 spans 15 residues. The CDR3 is CSARKDRNFTYTQYF. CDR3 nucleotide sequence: TGCAGTGCTAGGAAGGACAGAAACTTCACATATACGCAGTATTTT.

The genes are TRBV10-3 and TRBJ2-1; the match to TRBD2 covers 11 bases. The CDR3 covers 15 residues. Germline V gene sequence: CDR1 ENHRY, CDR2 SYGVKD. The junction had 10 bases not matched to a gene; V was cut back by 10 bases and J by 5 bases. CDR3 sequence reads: CATNYPGLADNEQFF. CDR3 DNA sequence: TGTGCCACCAACTACCCGGGACTAGCGGACAATGAGCAGTTCTTC.

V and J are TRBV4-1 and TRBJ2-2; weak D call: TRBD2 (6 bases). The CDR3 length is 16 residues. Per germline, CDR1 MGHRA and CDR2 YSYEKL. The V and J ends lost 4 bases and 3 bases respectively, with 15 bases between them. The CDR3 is CASSPSRGEDTGELFF. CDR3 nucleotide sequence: TGCGCCAGCAGCCCTTCGCGAGGGGAGGACACCGGGGAGCTGTTTTTT.

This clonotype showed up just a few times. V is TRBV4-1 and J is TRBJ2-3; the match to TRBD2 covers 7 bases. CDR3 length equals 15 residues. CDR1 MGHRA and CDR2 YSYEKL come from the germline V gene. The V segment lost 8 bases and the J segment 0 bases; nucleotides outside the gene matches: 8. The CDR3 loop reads CASGSPGGSTDTQYF. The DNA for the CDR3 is TGCGCCAGCGGATCACCGGGGGGTAGCACAGATACGCAGTATTTT.

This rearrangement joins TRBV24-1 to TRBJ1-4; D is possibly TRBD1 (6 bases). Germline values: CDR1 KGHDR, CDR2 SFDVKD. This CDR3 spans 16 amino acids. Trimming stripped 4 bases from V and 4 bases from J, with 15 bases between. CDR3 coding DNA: TGTGCCACCAGTGACAGCTACAGGGCCCATAATGAAAAACTGTTTTTT. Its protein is CATSDSYRAHNEKLFF.

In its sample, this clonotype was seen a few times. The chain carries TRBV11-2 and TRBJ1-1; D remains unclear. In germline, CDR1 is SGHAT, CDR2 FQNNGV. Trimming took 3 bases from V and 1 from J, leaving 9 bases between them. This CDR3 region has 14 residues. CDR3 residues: CASSLRLANTEAFF. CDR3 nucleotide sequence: TGTGCCAGCAGCTTGCGACTCGCGAACACTGAAGCTTTCTTT.

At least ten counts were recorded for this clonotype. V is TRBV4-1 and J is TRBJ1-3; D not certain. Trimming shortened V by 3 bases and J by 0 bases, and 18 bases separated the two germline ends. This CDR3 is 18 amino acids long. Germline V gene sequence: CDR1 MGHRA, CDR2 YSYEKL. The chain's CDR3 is CASSQYREAKSSGNTIYF. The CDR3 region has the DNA TGCGCCAGCAGCCAGTATCGGGAGGCCAAGAGCTCTGGAAACACCATATATTTT.

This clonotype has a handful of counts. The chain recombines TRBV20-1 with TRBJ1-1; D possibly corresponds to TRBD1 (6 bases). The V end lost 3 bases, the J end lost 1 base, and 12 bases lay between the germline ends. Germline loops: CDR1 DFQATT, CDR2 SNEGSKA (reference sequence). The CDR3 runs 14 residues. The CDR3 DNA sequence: TGCAGTGCTAGTAAAGGGACACCGAACACTGAAGCTTTCTTT. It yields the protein CSASKGTPNTEAFF.

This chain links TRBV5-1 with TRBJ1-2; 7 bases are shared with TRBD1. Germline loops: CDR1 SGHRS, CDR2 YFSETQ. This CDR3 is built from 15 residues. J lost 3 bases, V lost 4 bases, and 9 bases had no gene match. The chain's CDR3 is CASSIDRVQYYGYTF. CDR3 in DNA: TGCGCCAGCAGCATCGACAGGGTTCAATACTATGGCTACACCTTC. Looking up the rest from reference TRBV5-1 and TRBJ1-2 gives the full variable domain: KAGVTQTPRYLIKTRGQQVTLSCSPISGHRSVSWYQQTPGQGLQFLFEYFSETQRNKGNFPGRFSGRQFSNSRSEMNVSTLELGDSALYLCASSIDRVQYYGYTFGSGTRLTVV.

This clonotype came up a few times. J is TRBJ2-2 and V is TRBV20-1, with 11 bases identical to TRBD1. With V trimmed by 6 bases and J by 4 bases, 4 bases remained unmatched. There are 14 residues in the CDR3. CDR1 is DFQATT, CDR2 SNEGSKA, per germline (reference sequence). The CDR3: CSAPDRGRTGELFF. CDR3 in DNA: TGCAGTGCCCCGGACAGGGGGCGCACCGGGGAGCTGTTTTTT.

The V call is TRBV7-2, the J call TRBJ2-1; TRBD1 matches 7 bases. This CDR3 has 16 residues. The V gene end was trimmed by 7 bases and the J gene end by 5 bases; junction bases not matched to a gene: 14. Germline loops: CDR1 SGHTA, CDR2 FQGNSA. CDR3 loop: CASNHQTGSPNNEQFF. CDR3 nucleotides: TGTGCCAGCAACCACCAGACAGGGAGCCCTAACAATGAGCAGTTCTTC. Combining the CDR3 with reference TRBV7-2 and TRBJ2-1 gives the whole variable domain GAGVSQSPSNKVTEKGKDVELRCDPISGHTALYWYRQSLGQGLEFLIYFQGNSAPDKSGLPSDRFSAERTGGSVSTLTIQRTQQEDSAVYLCASNHQTGSPNNEQFFGPGTRLTVL.

The CDR3 DNA follows: TGTGCCAGCAGCTTTGTTACAGGGGTTAGGGAGACCCAGTACTTC. This sequence encodes CASSFVTGVRETQYF. The chain is built from TRBV7-2 and TRBJ2-5, with 7 bases aligning to TRBD1. This CDR3 spans 15 amino acids. V dropped 3 bases and J dropped 5; count of bases not matched to a gene: 9. The germline CDR1 and CDR2 sequences are SGHTA and FQGNSA. Combining the CDR3 with reference TRBV7-2 and TRBJ2-5 gives the whole variable domain GAGVSQSPSNKVTEKGKDVELRCDPISGHTALYWYRQSLGQGLEFLIYFQGNSAPDKSGLPSDRFSAERTGGSVSTLTIQRTQQEDSAVYLCASSFVTGVRETQYFGPGTRLLVL.

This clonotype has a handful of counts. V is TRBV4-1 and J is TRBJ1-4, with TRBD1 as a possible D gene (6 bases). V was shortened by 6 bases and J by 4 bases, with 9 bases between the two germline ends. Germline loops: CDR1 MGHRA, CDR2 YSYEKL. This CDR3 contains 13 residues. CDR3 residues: CASRRTVNEKLFF. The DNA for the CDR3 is TGCGCCAGCAGGCGGACAGTTAATGAAAAACTGTTTTTT.

CDR3 region: CATSPRIATNEKLFF. CDR3 DNA sequence: TGTGCCACCAGCCCCAGAATTGCAACTAATGAAAAACTGTTTTTT. The chain is built from TRBV15 and TRBJ1-4; D is uncertain. The germline gives CDR1 LNHNV, CDR2 YYDKDF (reference sequence). This CDR3 region has 15 residues. The V end was cut by 5 bases, the J end by 0 bases, with 10 bases between. Filled out from reference TRBV15 and TRBJ1-4, the complete variable domain reads DAMVIQNPRYQVTQFGKPVTLSCSQTLNHNVMYWYQQKSSQAPKLLFHYYDKDFNNEADTPDNFQSRRPNTSFCFLDIRSPGLGDTAMYLCATSPRIATNEKLFFGSGTQLSVL.

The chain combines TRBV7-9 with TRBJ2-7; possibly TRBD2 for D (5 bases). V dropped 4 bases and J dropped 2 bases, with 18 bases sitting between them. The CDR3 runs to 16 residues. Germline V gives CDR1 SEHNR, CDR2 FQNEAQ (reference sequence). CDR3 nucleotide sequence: TGTGCCAGCAGCTCGCCCGCTAGCAAAATAGCCTACGAGCAGTACTTC. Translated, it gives CASSSPASKIAYEQYF.

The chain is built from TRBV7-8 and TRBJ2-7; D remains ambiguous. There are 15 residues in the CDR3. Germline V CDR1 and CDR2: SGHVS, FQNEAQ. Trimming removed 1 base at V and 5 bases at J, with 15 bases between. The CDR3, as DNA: TGTGCCAGCAGCTTAGTAGGACCCCTCGTCCACGAGCAGTACTTC. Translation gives CASSLVGPLVHEQYF.

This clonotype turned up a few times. CDR3 sequence reads: CASSLPGYYSYNEQFF. The CDR3 DNA reads TGTGCCAGCAGCTTACCAGGATACTACTCCTACAATGAGCAGTTCTTC. V gene TRBV7-9 combines with J gene TRBJ2-1; no definite D call. The V end was cut by 2 bases, the J end by 0 bases, with 11 bases between. The CDR3 extends over 16 amino acids. CDR1 is SEHNR and CDR2 is FQNEAQ in the germline V gene (reference sequence).

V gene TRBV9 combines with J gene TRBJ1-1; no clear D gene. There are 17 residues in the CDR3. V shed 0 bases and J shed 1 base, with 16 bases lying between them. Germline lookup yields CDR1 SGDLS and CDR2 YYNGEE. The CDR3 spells CASSVGWGGRKNTEAFF. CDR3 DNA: TGTGCCAGCAGCGTAGGATGGGGTGGCCGCAAGAACACTGAAGCTTTCTTT.

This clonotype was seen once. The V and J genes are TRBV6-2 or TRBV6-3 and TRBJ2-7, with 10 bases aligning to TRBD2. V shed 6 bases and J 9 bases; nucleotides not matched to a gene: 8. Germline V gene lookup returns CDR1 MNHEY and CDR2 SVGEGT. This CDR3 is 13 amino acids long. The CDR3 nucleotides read TGTGCCAGCAGCCCTGGACTAGCGGTGGGGCAGTACTTC. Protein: CASSPGLAVGQYF.

DNA for the CDR3: TGTGCCAGCAGCTTAGGTTTCGGCAATGAGCAGTTCTTC. This translates into CASSLGFGNEQFF. The gene calls are TRBV7-9 and TRBJ2-1; no clear D. Germline V gives CDR1 SEHNR, CDR2 FQNEAQ (reference sequence). CDR3 length: 13 amino acids. The germline V and J ends were trimmed by 1 base and 6 bases, with 7 bases remaining between them.

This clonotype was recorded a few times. CDR3 loop: CARETAMNYGYTF. The CDR3 DNA is TGTGCCAGGGAGACAGCGATGAACTATGGCTACACCTTC. This sequence joins TRBV2 and TRBJ1-2; TRBD1 might be the D (5 bases). V lost 9 bases and J 2 bases, leaving 13 bases between the germline ends. Per the germline V gene, CDR1 is SNHLY and CDR2 is FYNNEI. The CDR3 spans 13 residues.